These 20 T cell receptor beta chains were all obtained from the same sample, sequenced in a study of type 1 regulatory T cells. A single record per CDR3 protein comes from TCRdb applying MiXCR to the reads. Of some 90,000 distinct CDR3 sequences in the sample, roughly 28% are singletons; the top ten hold roughly 2.4%. The sample consisted of CD4+ T cells, either the whole sample or a sorted fraction (not recorded which). These receptors were taken from a human donor in good health.

This clonotype was seen more than once but under ten times. The gene calls are TRBV5-1 and TRBJ1-2; 12 bases agree with TRBD1. This CDR3 has 17 residues. CDR1 is SGHRS, CDR2 YFSETQ, per germline. V lost 3 bases to trimming and J lost 8 bases; unmatched junction nucleotides: 14. The CDR3 here is CASSSLPSGQGASGYTF. The CDR3 DNA follows: TGCGCCAGCAGCTCGTTACCTTCGGGACAGGGGGCGTCAGGCTACACCTTC.

The table lists this clonotype with a few counts. The CDR3 sequence: CASSLPGTVRAYEQYF. In DNA, the CDR3 is TGCGCCAGCAGCTTACCCGGGACGGTCAGAGCCTACGAGCAGTACTTC. The rearrangement uses TRBV5-1 and TRBJ2-7; D tentatively reads TRBD1 or TRBD2 (5 bases each). Germline V gene data show CDR1 as SGHRS and CDR2 as YFSETQ. V was shortened by 2 bases and J by 2 bases, with 17 bases between the two germline ends. The CDR3 length is 16 residues. Drawing the rest from reference TRBV5-1 and TRBJ2-7, the complete variable domain is KAGVTQTPRYLIKTRGQQVTLSCSPISGHRSVSWYQQTPGQGLQFLFEYFSETQRNKGNFPGRFSGRQFSNSRSEMNVSTLELGDSALYLCASSLPGTVRAYEQYFGPGTRLTVT.

The V call is TRBV20-1, the J call TRBJ1-1; tentative D call: TRBD1 (6 bases). The germline V gene encodes CDR1 DFQATT and CDR2 SNEGSKA (reference sequence). Deletions cut 5 bases from V and 0 bases from J, with 19 bases between. The CDR3 length is 16 residues. This CDR3 is CSAYPGGGVMNTEAFF. In DNA form, the CDR3 reads TGCAGTGCTTATCCAGGAGGGGGGGTCATGAACACTGAAGCTTTCTTT.

The chain is built from TRBV6-1 and TRBJ2-5; possibly TRBD1 or TRBD2 for D (6 bases each). CDR1 and CDR2 from the germline V gene are MNHNS and SASEGT. The V gene lost 10 bases and the J gene lost 1 base, with 13 bases spanning the gap. The CDR3 is 13 residues long. The CDR3 DNA reads as TGTGCCACCTTAAGGGGGGTCCAAGAGACCCAGTACTTC. The encoded protein is CATLRGVQETQYF.

V is TRBV20-1 and J is TRBJ2-7; 8 bases fit TRBD1. V trimming: 8 bases; J trimming: 3 bases; junction bases outside the gene matches: 9. CDR3 size: 13 residues. Germline V CDR1 and CDR2: DFQATT, SNEGSKA (reference sequence). CDR3 amino acids: CSSSGQADYEQYF. As DNA, the CDR3 is TGCAGTTCATCGGGACAGGCTGACTACGAGCAGTACTTC.

This clonotype turned up a few times. The chain couples TRBV18 to TRBJ2-2; maybe TRBD2 (5 bases). The CDR3 is 11 residues long. V gave up 8 bases and J gave up 8 bases, with 9 bases separating them. CDR1 and CDR2 from the germline V gene are KGHSH and LQKENI. DNA for the CDR3: TGTGCCAGCACCACTAGTGGGGAGCTGTTTTTT. This encodes CASTTSGELFF. Drawing the rest from reference TRBV18 and TRBJ2-2, the complete variable domain is NAGVMQNPRHLVRRRGQEARLRCSPMKGHSHVYWYRQLPEEGLKFMVYLQKENIIDESGMPKERFSAEFPKEGPSILRIQQVVRGDSAAYFCASTTSGELFFGEGSRLTVL.

This clonotype occurred a few times. The rearrangement links TRBV5-1 to TRBJ2-7; 7 bases match TRBD2. J gave up 6 bases and V 4 bases, and 7 bases lay outside the gene matches. The length of the CDR3 is 13 residues. Germline CDR1 SGHRS, CDR2 YFSETQ. The CDR3 DNA reads TGCGCCAGCAGCGTGAGGCGGGAGTTCGAGCAGTACTTC. Its protein product is CASSVRREFEQYF.

The J gene is TRBJ2-5, the V gene TRBV5-1; D is unresolved. The CDR3 is 12 residues long. The V end was cut by 3 bases, the J end by 4 bases, with 7 bases between. Germline CDR1 and CDR2: SGHRS and YFSETQ. DNA for the CDR3: TGCGCCAGCAGCTCATTCGGAGAGACCCAGTACTTC. Amino acid sequence: CASSSFGETQYF.

On this clonotype itself: An end of the junction differs from the germline gene, which may be a read error. V is TRBV6-1 and J is TRBJ2-1; D is possibly TRBD2 (6 bases). This CDR3 spans 15 amino acids. Germline V gene data show CDR1 as MNHNS and CDR2 as SASEGT. DNA for the CDR3: TGTGCCAACAGTGAACGGGGGAGCTCCTACAATGAGCAGTTCTTC. It codes for CANSERGSSYNEQFF.

This clonotype was counted between two and nine times. The chain has TRBV4-3 and TRBJ2-2, with a possible D match to TRBD1 (5 bases). Germline CDR1 reads LGHNA; CDR2 reads YSLEER. The V end lost 0 bases, the J end lost 7 bases, and 9 bases lay between the germline ends. The CDR3 is 14 amino acids. The CDR3 is CASSQEGLNGELFF. CDR3 bases: TGCGCCAGCAGCCAAGAGGGGCTGAACGGGGAGCTGTTTTTT.

Here the CDR3 reads CASSPRGQGPYEQYF. Here the CDR3 DNA reads TGTGCCAGCAGCCCTCGGGGACAGGGACCCTACGAGCAGTACTTC. The chain links TRBV9 to TRBJ2-7, with TRBD1 matching over 9 bases. Trimming took 4 bases from V and 2 from J; bases not matched to a gene: 7. The germline gives CDR1 SGDLS, CDR2 YYNGEE. The CDR3 extends over 15 amino acids.

This clonotype was seen a handful of times. The V gene is TRBV21-1, the J gene TRBJ2-5; the D call of TRBD2 is as the table states it, not checked on the DNA. TRBV21-1 is listed as a pseudogene. CDR3 length: 17 amino acids. The CDR3 nucleotides read TGTGCCAGCAGCAAAAGGTCGGGAGTGGCTCACCAAGAGACCCAGTACTTC. Amino acid sequence: CASSKRSGVAHQETQYF.

This clonotype was counted between two and nine times. This chain links TRBV20-1 with TRBJ2-3, with 7 bases fitting TRBD2. There are 16 residues in the CDR3. J gave up 0 bases and V 2 bases, and 8 bases lay outside the gene matches. Germline assignment: CDR1 DFQATT and CDR2 SNEGSKA (reference sequence). CDR3 in amino acids: CSARREAGLSTDTQYF. CDR3 DNA sequence: TGCAGTGCTAGACGGGAGGCGGGCCTTAGCACAGATACGCAGTATTTT.

The chain combines TRBV20-1 with TRBJ2-5; D perhaps matches TRBD1 (7 bases). The CDR3 length is 14 residues. V lost 1 base, J lost 1 base, and 10 bases lay in between. Germline lookup yields CDR1 DFQATT and CDR2 SNEGSKA (reference sequence). The DNA of the CDR3 is TGCAGTGCTAGAGGCGGGACAGTCCAAGAGACCCAGTACTTC. Protein: CSARGGTVQETQYF.

This chain connects TRBV7-8 to TRBJ2-3; 9 bases fit TRBD2. The CDR3 loop spans 16 amino acids. V dropped 5 bases and J dropped 0; count of bases not matched to a gene: 6. Germline V lookup: CDR1 SGHVS, CDR2 FQNEAQ. CDR3 DNA: TGTGCCAGCAGCCCCAGGGCGGGAGGGAGCACAGATACGCAGTATTTT. This encodes CASSPRAGGSTDTQYF.

This chain links TRBV7-2 with TRBJ2-2, with 11 bases aligning to TRBD2. Germline CDR1 reads SGHTA; CDR2 reads FQGNSA. The CDR3 spans 18 residues. J gave up 0 bases and V 5 bases, and 8 bases lay outside the gene matches. Written as DNA, the CDR3 is TGTGCCAGCAGCAACGGGGGACTAGCGGCCCCGAACACCGGGGAGCTGTTTTTT. Translation gives CASSNGGLAAPNTGELFF.

The sample holds a few counts of this clonotype. This sequence joins TRBV20-1 and TRBJ2-5, with TRBD2 matching 10 bases. This CDR3 contains 15 residues. V trimming: 3 bases; J trimming: 5 bases; junction bases outside the gene matches: 9. Germline assignment: CDR1 DFQATT and CDR2 SNEGSKA (reference sequence). CDR3 sequence: CSARKAGGPRETQYF. In DNA form, the CDR3 reads TGCAGTGCTAGGAAAGCGGGAGGGCCCAGGGAGACCCAGTACTTC.

This clonotype appeared a few times. This chain connects TRBV28 to TRBJ2-1, with 11 positions matching TRBD1. The CDR3 loop spans 16 amino acids. V was clipped by 2 bases and J by 9 bases; unmatched bases: 9. The germline gives CDR1 MDHEN, CDR2 SYDVKM. CDR3 sequence (DNA): TGTGCCAGCAGTTTAGGTGGGACAGGGGGGGTCGTTGAGCAGTTCTTC. Translation gives CASSLGGTGGVVEQFF. The full variable domain, rest sourced from reference TRBV28 and TRBJ2-1, is DVKVTQSSRYLVKRTGEKVFLECVQDMDHENMFWYRQDPGLGLRLIYFSYDVKMKEKGDIPEGYSVSREKKERFSLILESASTNQTSMYLCASSLGGTGGVVEQFFGPGTRLTVL.

The rearrangement uses TRBV7-2 and TRBJ2-5; D is tentatively TRBD1 or TRBD2 (5 bases each). V was trimmed by 1 base and J by 0 bases, leaving 9 bases between them. CDR1 is SGHTA, CDR2 FQGNSA, per germline. The CDR3 loop spans 15 amino acids. The CDR3 loop reads CASSLVGRNQETQYF. The CDR3 bases are TGTGCCAGCAGCTTAGTGGGACGGAACCAAGAGACCCAGTACTTC.

Only one count was recorded for this clonotype. The rearrangement links TRBV7-7 to TRBJ2-1, with D tentatively TRBD2 (7 bases). Germline CDR1 and CDR2: SSHAT and FNYEAQ (reference sequence). There are 17 residues in the CDR3. The ends were cut back, 5 bases at V and 7 bases at J, with 24 bases in the middle. The CDR3 here is CASSPSGQIFGGNEQFF. In DNA form, the CDR3 reads TGTGCCAGCAGCCCTTCTGGACAGATCTTCGGGGGGAATGAGCAGTTCTTC.